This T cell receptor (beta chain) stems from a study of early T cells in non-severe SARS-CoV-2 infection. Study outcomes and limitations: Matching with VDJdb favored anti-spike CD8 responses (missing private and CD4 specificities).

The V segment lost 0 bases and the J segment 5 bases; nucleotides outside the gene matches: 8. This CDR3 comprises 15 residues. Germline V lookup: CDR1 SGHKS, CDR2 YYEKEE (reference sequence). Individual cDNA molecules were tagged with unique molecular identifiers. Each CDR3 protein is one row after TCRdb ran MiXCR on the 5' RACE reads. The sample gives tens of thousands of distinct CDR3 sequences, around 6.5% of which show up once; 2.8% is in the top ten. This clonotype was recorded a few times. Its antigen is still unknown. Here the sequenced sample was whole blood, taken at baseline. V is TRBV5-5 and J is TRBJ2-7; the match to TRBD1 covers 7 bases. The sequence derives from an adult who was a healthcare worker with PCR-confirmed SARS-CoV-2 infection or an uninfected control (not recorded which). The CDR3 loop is CASSLEDRPANEQYF. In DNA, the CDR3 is TGTGCCAGCAGCTTGGAGGACAGGCCAGCTAACGAGCAGTACTTC.